Presented here are 9 T cell receptor beta chains from one specimen sequenced in a study of T cells in Graves' hyperthyroidism and ophthalmopathy. Amplification yielded TCR beta CDR3 regions, with RNA transcripts as the source. During a first-round RT-PCR of the TCR CDR3, the HTBI primer set was used. TCRdb re-derived calls from the multiplex PCR reads in MiXCR, one entry per CDR3 protein. This table holds about 350,000 distinct CDR3 sequences, 13% to 15% found once. The specimen sequenced was blood. These receptors came from a woman aged 60 to 75 with Graves' ophthalmopathy.

This clonotype was observed many times. The V gene is TRBV24-1, the J gene TRBJ2-1; no reliable D call. CDR1 KGHDR and CDR2 SFDVKD come from the germline V gene. V lost 0 bases and J 4 bases, leaving 3 bases between the germline ends. CDR3 size: 13 residues. CDR3 in DNA: TGTGCCACCAGTGATTTGGGTTACAATGAGCAGTTCTTC. This sequence encodes CATSDLGYNEQFF.

This clonotype was observed at least ten times. The rearrangement links TRBV7-2 to TRBJ1-4; TRBD1 is a possible D gene (5 bases). The germline gives CDR1 SGHTA, CDR2 FQGNSA. The V and J ends lost 2 bases and 4 bases respectively, with 8 bases between them. The CDR3 covers 14 residues. The CDR3 loop reads CASSLTGFNEKLFF. The CDR3 coding sequence is TGTGCCAGCAGCTTAACAGGATTTAATGAAAAACTGTTTTTT.

This clonotype was counted many times. The J gene is TRBJ2-1, the V gene TRBV28, with a weak D call TRBD2 (7 bases). V was trimmed by 3 bases and J by 4 bases, leaving 19 bases between them. The germline V gene encodes CDR1 MDHEN and CDR2 SYDVKM. This CDR3 contains 17 residues. This chain's CDR3 is CASSLVSGTLRYNEQFF. The CDR3 DNA reads as TGTGCCAGCAGTTTGGTCAGCGGGACACTGCGATACAATGAGCAGTTCTTC.

This clonotype was picked up a small number of times. The chain employs TRBV20-1 and TRBJ2-7; 10 nucleotides agree with TRBD1. The CDR3 extends over 12 amino acids. The V and J ends lost 6 bases and 6 bases, in that order; junction bases with no gene match: 5. Per the germline V gene, CDR1 is DFQATT and CDR2 is SNEGSKA (reference sequence). The DNA for the CDR3 is TGCAGTGCAAGACAGGGGGCGGGCGAGCAGTACTTC. Translated, it gives CSARQGAGEQYF.

This clonotype showed up many times. The chain couples TRBV20-1 to TRBJ2-5; D possibly corresponds to TRBD2 (6 bases). CDR1 and CDR2 (germline): DFQATT, SNEGSKA (reference sequence). The ends were cut back, 3 bases at V and 5 bases at J, with 13 bases in the middle. The CDR3 totals 13 residues. The CDR3: CSARGRDGETQYF. The CDR3 DNA reads as TGCAGTGCTAGGGGGCGGGATGGGGAGACCCAGTACTTC.

This clonotype showed up just a few times. The V gene is TRBV13, the J gene TRBJ2-5; D is undetermined. CDR1 and CDR2 from the germline V gene are PRHDT and FYEKMQ (reference sequence). This CDR3 contains 14 residues. The V gene lost 7 bases and the J gene lost 7 bases, with 19 bases spanning the gap. The CDR3: CASIHPDIDVTQYF. DNA for the CDR3: TGTGCCAGCATCCATCCTGACATTGATGTGACCCAGTACTTC.

This clonotype was observed at least ten times. The chain carries TRBV20-1 and TRBJ2-5; D ambiguous. V was pared by 4 bases and J by 2 bases, with 5 bases between. CDR3 length: 11 residues. Looked up from germline, CDR1 is DFQATT and CDR2 is SNEGSKA (reference sequence). DNA of the CDR3: TGCAGTGCTATACAACAAGAGACCCAGTACTTC. It encodes CSAIQQETQYF.

This clonotype was found many times. The V and J genes are TRBV12-3 or TRBV12-4 and TRBJ1-3, with unresolved D. The CDR3 covers 13 residues. The ends were cut back, 6 bases at V and 12 bases at J, with 18 bases in the middle. The CDR3 region is CASSPAGNRGIYF. The CDR3 DNA sequence: TGTGCCAGCAGCCCCGCCGGGAACCGGGGCATATATTTT.

This clonotype was picked up many times. The V gene is TRBV2, the J gene TRBJ1-5; D call uncertain. V dropped 8 bases and J dropped 0 bases, with 8 bases sitting between them. This CDR3 is 13 amino acids long. Germline V lookup: CDR1 SNHLY, CDR2 FYNNEI. As DNA, the CDR3 is TGTGCCAGCCGGGCCGATAGCAATCAGCCCCAGCATTTT. Translating it yields CASRADSNQPQHF.